This T cell receptor beta chain comes out of a study of CD8 T cells in ankylosing spondylitis. General study results and limits: Ankylosing spondylitis blood appeared to be characterized by a TCR beta motif of eight highly homologous variants. Relatively scarce in peripheral blood, disease-linked clones were CD8+. The authors reported significant enrichment of disease-linked clones in matched ankylosing spondylitis synovial fluid.

Libraries of TCR beta came from quantitative 5'-RACE with molecular barcodes. One entry per CDR3 protein results from TCRdb running MiXCR on the 5' RACE reads. The sample holds approximately 210,000 distinct CDR3 sequences; roughly 13% are singletons and the top ten take approximately 15%. The CDR3 loop spans 16 amino acids. Germline CDR1 reads SQVTM; CDR2 reads ANQGSEA. The V end was cut by 4 bases, the J end by 0 bases, with 19 bases between. There are many counts of this clonotype. What it recognizes is unknown. The source is a male donor with ankylosing spondylitis or in good health (not recorded which). Material for sequencing was blood, either unsorted or a sorted T cell fraction (not recorded which). The chain carries TRBV29-1 and TRBJ2-7; D is possibly TRBD2 (5 bases). The CDR3: CSVVGRSAGPSYEQYF. For the CDR3, the DNA is TGCAGCGTTGTGGGGAGATCCGCAGGTCCCTCCTACGAGCAGTACTTC.